The clone carrying this T cell receptor beta chain was observed a few times. The data were obtained in a study of T-cell memory formation after mild COVID-19. From the 5' RACE reads, TCRdb called clonotypes with MiXCR, one entry per CDR3 protein. The sample carries around 310,000 distinct CDR3 sequences, 20% to 25% recorded once. The sequenced sample consisted of PBMCs or a T cell subset sorted from them (not recorded which). The clonotype originates from a man aged 18-30 years who had mild COVID-19 (a few samples of this study predate the infection). Cell type and time point are not known.

The CDR3 here is CASSPDSAANYGYTF. CDR3 nucleotide sequence: TGTGCCAGCAGCCCTGACAGCGCAGCTAACTATGGCTACACCTTC. The chain uses TRBV12-3 or TRBV12-4 and TRBJ1-2, with a possible D match to TRBD1 (5 bases). The V and J ends lost 6 bases and 0 bases respectively, with 14 bases between them. The length of the CDR3 is 15 residues.